Sequencing of this T cell receptor (beta chain) was carried out in a study of OX40 agonist ivuxolimab in advanced cancers. At the level of the study: A mean age of around 63 years, range roughly 23 to 79, was recorded, and about 83% were male.

CDR1 SGDLS and CDR2 YYNGEE come from the germline V gene. Trimming took 6 bases from V and 9 from J; bases not matched to a gene: 13. This CDR3 has 15 amino acids. Measured with immunoSEQ multiplex PCR; TCRdb has only the in-frame clones, and not every one. The table records about 45,000 clones, less than 90% of them present only once. This chain joins TRBV9 and TRBJ2-1; TRBD2 aligns across 9 bases. The source of this sequence is an adult with an advanced solid tumor such as melanoma, head and neck, liver or kidney cancer. The input for sequencing was CD4+ or CD8+ T cells sorted from blood, taken in a trial of the OX40 agonist ivuxolimab. The CDR3 sequence is CASTPLGGGAGEQFF. The CDR3 DNA follows: TGTGCCAGCACCCCCCTTGGCGGGGGGGCCGGTGAGCAGTTCTTC.